Below, 15 T cell receptor beta chains from the same sample are listed, as sequenced in a study of identical twins. MiXCR was run by TCRdb on the 5' RACE reads, yielding one entry per CDR3 protein. The sample holds some 690,000 distinct CDR3 sequences, 21% seen once. The sample also formed part of further work on T cells expressing NK-cell markers.

The sequenced material came from PBMCs. These receptor sequences come from a woman under 30 in good health.

The rearrangement links TRBV2 to TRBJ2-2; D uncertain. The germline V gene has CDR1 SNHLY and CDR2 FYNNEI. Trimming shortened V by 7 bases and J by 8 bases, and 11 bases separated the two germline ends. This CDR3 contains 12 residues. For the CDR3, the DNA is TGTGCCAGCACATTGGGCATGGGGGAGCTGTTTTTT. It yields the protein CASTLGMGELFF. The whole variable domain, filled in from reference TRBV2 and TRBJ2-2, reads EPEVTQTPSHQVTQMGQEVILRCVPISNHLYFYWYRQILGQKVEFLVSFYNNEISEKSEIFDDQFSVERPDGSNFTLKIRSTKLEDSAMYFCASTLGMGELFFGEGSRLTVL.

This chain connects TRBV20-1 to TRBJ2-3; 8 nucleotides line up with TRBD2. V gave up 6 bases and J gave up 4 bases; unmatched junction bases: 6. The CDR3 extends over 13 amino acids. Germline V gives CDR1 DFQATT, CDR2 SNEGSKA (reference sequence). The CDR3 nucleotides read TGCAGTGCCATAGCGGGGAGGGCAGATACGCAGTATTTT. Its translation: CSAIAGRADTQYF.

The chain links TRBV7-2 to TRBJ2-2; 15 bases agree with TRBD2. Germline V gene sequence: CDR1 SGHTA, CDR2 FQGNSA. The CDR3 length is 17 residues. V was clipped by 4 bases and J by 3 bases; unmatched bases: 3. The CDR3 loop is CASSWGLAGGHTGELFF. For the CDR3, the DNA is TGTGCCAGCAGCTGGGGACTAGCGGGAGGTCACACCGGGGAGCTGTTTTTT.

This clonotype was seen a handful of times. The V gene is TRBV20-1, the J gene TRBJ2-3; TRBD1 matches 8 bases. Unmatched junction bases numbered 13, after V lost 1 base and J lost 10 bases. CDR1 is DFQATT and CDR2 is SNEGSKA in the germline V gene (reference sequence). This CDR3 is 15 amino acids long. The CDR3 region has the DNA TGCAGTGCTAGAGTCCCGGACAGGGAGAGATATGCGCAGTATTTT. It translates to CSARVPDRERYAQYF.

This chain joins TRBV27 and TRBJ2-7, with 9 bases aligning to TRBD2. CDR3 length: 15 amino acids. J lost 2 bases, V lost 6 bases, and 8 bases had no gene match. Per germline, CDR1 MNHEY and CDR2 SMNVEV (reference sequence). In DNA form, the CDR3 reads TGTGCCAGCAGCCCCCGCGGGGGGGCGACCTACGAGCAGTACTTC. It yields the protein CASSPRGGATYEQYF.

This clonotype came up many times. The genes are TRBV5-6 and TRBJ2-3; 8 bases fit TRBD1. The V gene end was trimmed by 2 bases and the J gene end by 4 bases; junction bases not matched to a gene: 3. The germline CDR1 and CDR2 sequences are SGHDT and YYEEEE. The CDR3 extends over 14 amino acids. The CDR3 spells CASSFEQGADTQYF. CDR3 nucleotides: TGTGCCAGCAGCTTTGAACAGGGGGCAGATACGCAGTATTTT.

The chain combines TRBV10-2 with TRBJ2-3; 7 bases are a match to TRBD2. V was clipped by 3 bases and J by 0 bases; unmatched bases: 3. CDR3 size: 15 residues. Germline values: CDR1 WSHSY, CDR2 SAAADI. CDR3 region: CASSDWRESTDTQYF. As DNA, the CDR3 is TGCGCCAGCAGTGATTGGCGGGAGAGCACAGATACGCAGTATTTT.

Turning to this clonotype: An end of the junction does not agree with germline; a read error may underlie this. CDR3 protein: CVSSLWDTQYF. CDR3 DNA sequence: TGTGTCAGCAGCTTGTGGGATACGCAGTATTTT. The chain combines TRBV5-5 with TRBJ2-3; the D is unclear. Germline V gene data show CDR1 as SGHKS and CDR2 as YYEKEE (reference sequence). The CDR3 is 11 amino acids.

There are a few counts of this clonotype. The chain has TRBV15 and TRBJ2-6; 14 nucleotides agree with TRBD2. The CDR3 extends over 20 amino acids. J lost 0 bases, V lost 3 bases, and 7 bases had no gene match. Germline V gives CDR1 LNHNV, CDR2 YYDKDF (reference sequence). The CDR3 region is CATSRDGLAGGASGANVLTF. Written as DNA, the CDR3 is TGTGCCACCAGCAGGGACGGACTAGCGGGAGGTGCCTCTGGGGCCAACGTCCTGACTTTC.

This clonotype was counted only a few times. This chain joins TRBV7-8 and TRBJ2-7; weak D call: TRBD1 (6 bases). The CDR3 is made up of 14 amino acids. The germline V gene encodes CDR1 SGHVS and CDR2 FQNEAQ. Deletions cut 4 bases from V and 2 bases from J, with 12 bases between. Written as DNA, the CDR3 is TGTGCCAGCAGCTCGGGACACCGTCCCTACGAGCAGTACTTC. Its translation: CASSSGHRPYEQYF.

This clonotype was seen a few times. The chain employs TRBV6-5 and TRBJ2-2, with D hard to call. CDR1 and CDR2 from the germline V gene are MNHEY and SVGAGI. The CDR3 sequence is 14 residues long. Between the trimmed V and J ends, which lost 0 bases and 5 bases, there was a span of 7 bases. CDR3 nucleotides: TGTGCCAGCAGTTACTCTGGTCAAACCGGGGAGCTGTTTTTT. Translation: CASSYSGQTGELFF.

This chain links TRBV20-1 with TRBJ2-3; no firm D call. The CDR3 covers 12 residues. Per the germline V gene, CDR1 is DFQATT and CDR2 is SNEGSKA (reference sequence). The ends were cut back, 6 bases at V and 4 bases at J, with 11 bases in the middle. CDR3: CSAERQADTQYF. The CDR3 DNA reads as TGCAGTGCCGAAAGGCAGGCAGATACGCAGTATTTT.

This clonotype was counted only a few times. This chain links TRBV11-2 with TRBJ1-2; D not resolved. Trimming cost V 5 bases and J 8 bases, with 12 bases left between them. Germline V lookup: CDR1 SGHAT, CDR2 FQNNGV. CDR3 length: 12 residues. In nucleotides, the CDR3 is TGTGCCAGCAGCCCCGGGGTCCCAGGCTACACCTTC. Translating it yields CASSPGVPGYTF.

V usage is TRBV15 and J usage is TRBJ2-7; TRBD2 might be the D (5 bases). Germline values: CDR1 LNHNV, CDR2 YYDKDF (reference sequence). The CDR3 consists of 14 residues. The V end lost 4 bases, the J end lost 2 bases, and 12 bases lay between the germline ends. The CDR3 region is CATSKRTGTYEQYF. CDR3 in DNA: TGTGCCACCAGCAAAAGGACGGGAACCTACGAGCAGTACTTC.

At least ten counts were recorded for this clonotype. The chain couples TRBV3-1 to TRBJ1-2; 10 nucleotides line up with TRBD1. Trimming took 3 bases from V and 7 from J; bases not matched to a gene: 11. The germline V gene has CDR1 LGHDT and CDR2 YNNKEL (reference sequence). The CDR3 loop spans 16 amino acids. CDR3 protein: CASSHIRRQGALGYTF. In DNA, the CDR3 is TGTGCCAGCAGCCACATCCGGAGACAGGGGGCTCTTGGCTACACCTTC.